This T cell receptor (beta chain) was documented in a study of cytomegalovirus exposure and HLA in healthy donors. The primer mix had 60 Vbeta and 13 Jbeta primers. TCRdb's copy holds only in-frame clones and misses some; the assay was immunoSEQ multiplex PCR. This table holds roughly 99,000 clones, 70% to 85% found once. The CDR3 runs to 14 residues. Germline-derived CDR1 and CDR2 are MNHEY and SMNVEV (reference sequence). Trimming removed 6 bases from V and 6 bases from J; junction bases left unmatched: 10. The TCR comes from a male donor in good health and CMV-seronegative. The rearrangement links TRBV27 to TRBJ1-1; 7 bases match TRBD1. The source material was PBMCs. The CDR3 protein is CASRKGATHSEAFF. For the CDR3, the DNA is TGTGCCAGCAGAAAGGGGGCCACCCATTCTGAAGCTTTCTTT.